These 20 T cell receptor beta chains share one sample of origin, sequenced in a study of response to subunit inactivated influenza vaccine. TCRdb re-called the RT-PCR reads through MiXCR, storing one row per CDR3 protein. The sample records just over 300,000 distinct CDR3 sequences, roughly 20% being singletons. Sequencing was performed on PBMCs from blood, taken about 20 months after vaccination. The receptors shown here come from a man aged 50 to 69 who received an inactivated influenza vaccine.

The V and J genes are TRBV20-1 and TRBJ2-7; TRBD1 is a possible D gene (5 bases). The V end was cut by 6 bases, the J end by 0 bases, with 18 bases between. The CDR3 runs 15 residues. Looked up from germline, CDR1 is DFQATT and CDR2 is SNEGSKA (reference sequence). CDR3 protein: CSARNPRANSYEQYF. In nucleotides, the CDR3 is TGCAGTGCCAGGAACCCCAGGGCCAACTCCTACGAGCAGTACTTC.

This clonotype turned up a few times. The CDR3 DNA reads as TGTGCCAGCAGTTTATCAGCCTACTATGGCTACACCTTC. Residues: CASSLSAYYGYTF. The chain combines TRBV27 with TRBJ1-2, with D hard to call. The CDR3 covers 13 residues. Germline-derived CDR1 and CDR2 are MNHEY and SMNVEV (reference sequence). Trimming removed 0 bases at V and 3 bases at J, with 5 bases between.

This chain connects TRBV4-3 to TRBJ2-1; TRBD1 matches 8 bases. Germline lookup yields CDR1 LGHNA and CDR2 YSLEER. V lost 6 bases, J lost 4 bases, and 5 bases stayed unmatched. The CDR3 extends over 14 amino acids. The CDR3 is CASRDRGVYNEQFF. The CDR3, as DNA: TGCGCCAGCAGAGACAGGGGAGTGTACAATGAGCAGTTCTTC.

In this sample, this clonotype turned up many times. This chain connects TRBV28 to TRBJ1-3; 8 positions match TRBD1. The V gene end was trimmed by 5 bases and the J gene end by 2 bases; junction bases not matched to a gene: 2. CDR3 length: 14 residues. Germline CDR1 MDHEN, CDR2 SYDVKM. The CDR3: CASSTTGAGNTIYF. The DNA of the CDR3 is TGTGCCAGCAGTACGACAGGGGCTGGAAACACCATATATTTT.

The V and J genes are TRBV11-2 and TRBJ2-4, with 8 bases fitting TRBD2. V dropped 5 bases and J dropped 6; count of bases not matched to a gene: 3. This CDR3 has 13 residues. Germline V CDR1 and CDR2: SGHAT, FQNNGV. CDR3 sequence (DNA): TGTGCCAGCAGCCGTGCGGGAGGAAACATTCAGTACTTC. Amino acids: CASSRAGGNIQYF.

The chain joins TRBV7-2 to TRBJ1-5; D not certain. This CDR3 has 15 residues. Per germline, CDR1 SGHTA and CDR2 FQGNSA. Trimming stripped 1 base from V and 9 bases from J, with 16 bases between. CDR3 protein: CASSLGDLPSMPQHF. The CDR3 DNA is TGTGCCAGCAGCTTAGGAGACTTACCTTCTATGCCCCAGCATTTT.

In DNA form, the CDR3 reads TGTGCCACCAGCAGAGTGACGGGAACTGAAGCTTTCTTT. As protein: CATSRVTGTEAFF. This chain joins TRBV15 and TRBJ1-1; D gene unclear. The germline CDR1 and CDR2 sequences are LNHNV and YYDKDF (reference sequence). This CDR3 is built from 13 residues. The germline V and J ends were trimmed by 1 base and 5 bases, with 8 bases remaining between them.

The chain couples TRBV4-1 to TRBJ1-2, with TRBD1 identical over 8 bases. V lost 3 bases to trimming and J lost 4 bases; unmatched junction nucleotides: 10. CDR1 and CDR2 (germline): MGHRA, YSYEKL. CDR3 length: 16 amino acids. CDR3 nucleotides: TGCGCCAGCAGCCAGACACCCGGGACAGGAGTCTATGGCTACACCTTC. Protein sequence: CASSQTPGTGVYGYTF.

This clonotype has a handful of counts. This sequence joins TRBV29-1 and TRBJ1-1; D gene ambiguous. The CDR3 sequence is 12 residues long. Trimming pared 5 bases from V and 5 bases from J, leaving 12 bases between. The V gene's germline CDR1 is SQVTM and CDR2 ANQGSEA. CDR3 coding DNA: TGCAGCGTTTTTTATAGGGAGACTGAAGCTTTCTTT. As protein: CSVFYRETEAFF.

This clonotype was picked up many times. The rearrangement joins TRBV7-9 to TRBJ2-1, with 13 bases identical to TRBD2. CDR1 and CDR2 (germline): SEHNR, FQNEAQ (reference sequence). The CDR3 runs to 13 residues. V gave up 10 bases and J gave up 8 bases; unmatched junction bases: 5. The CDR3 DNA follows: TGTGCCACCGGACTAGCGGGGGTTGATGAGCAGTTCTTC. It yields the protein CATGLAGVDEQFF. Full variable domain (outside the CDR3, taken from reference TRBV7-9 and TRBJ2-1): DTGVSQNPRHKITKRGQNVTFRCDPISEHNRLYWYRQTLGQGPEFLTYFQNEAQLEKSRLLSDRFSAERPKGSFSTLEIQRTEQGDSAMYLCATGLAGVDEQFFGPGTRLTVL.

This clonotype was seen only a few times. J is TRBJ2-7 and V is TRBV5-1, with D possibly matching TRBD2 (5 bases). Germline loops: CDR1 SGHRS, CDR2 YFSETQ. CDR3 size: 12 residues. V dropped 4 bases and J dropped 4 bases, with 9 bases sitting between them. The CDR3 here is CASSPSGYEQYF. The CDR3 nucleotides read TGCGCCAGCAGCCCCAGCGGTTACGAGCAGTACTTC.

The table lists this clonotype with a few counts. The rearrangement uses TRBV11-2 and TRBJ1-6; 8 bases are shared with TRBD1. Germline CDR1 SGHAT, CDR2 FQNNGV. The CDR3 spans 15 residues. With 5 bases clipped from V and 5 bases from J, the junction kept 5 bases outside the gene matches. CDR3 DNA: TGTGCCAGCAGCGCCTGGACAGGGAATAATTCACCCCTCCACTTT. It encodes CASSAWTGNNSPLHF.

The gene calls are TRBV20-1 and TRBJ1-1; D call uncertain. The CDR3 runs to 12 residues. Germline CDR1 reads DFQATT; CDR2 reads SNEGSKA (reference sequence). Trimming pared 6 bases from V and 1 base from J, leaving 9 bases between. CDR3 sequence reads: CSAAQQNTEAFF. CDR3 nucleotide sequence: TGCAGTGCAGCACAACAGAACACTGAAGCTTTCTTT.

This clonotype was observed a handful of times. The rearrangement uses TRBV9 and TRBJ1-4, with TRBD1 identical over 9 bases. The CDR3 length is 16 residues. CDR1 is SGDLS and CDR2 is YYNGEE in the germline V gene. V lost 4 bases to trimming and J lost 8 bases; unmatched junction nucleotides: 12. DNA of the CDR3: TGTGCCAGCAGCAGGGCGGCCGGGACAGGGTTGGAAAAACTGTTTTTT. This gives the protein CASSRAAGTGLEKLFF.

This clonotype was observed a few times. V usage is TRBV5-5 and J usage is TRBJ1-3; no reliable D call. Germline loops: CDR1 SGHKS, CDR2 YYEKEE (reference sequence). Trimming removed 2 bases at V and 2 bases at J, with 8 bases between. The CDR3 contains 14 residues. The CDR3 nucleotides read TGTGCCAGCAGCTTAGAGCCCACTGGAAACACCATATATTTT. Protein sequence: CASSLEPTGNTIYF. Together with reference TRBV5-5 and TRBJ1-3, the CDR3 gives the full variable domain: DAGVTQSPTHLIKTRGQQVTLRCSPISGHKSVSWYQQVLGQGPQFIFQYYEKEERGRGNFPDRFSARQFPNYSSELNVNALLLGDSALYLCASSLEPTGNTIYFGEGSWLTVV.

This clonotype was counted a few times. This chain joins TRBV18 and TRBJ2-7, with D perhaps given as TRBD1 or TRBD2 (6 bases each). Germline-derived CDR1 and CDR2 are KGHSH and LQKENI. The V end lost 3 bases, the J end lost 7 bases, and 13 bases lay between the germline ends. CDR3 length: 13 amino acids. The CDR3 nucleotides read TGTGCCAGCTCACCCAATGGGGGGCTAGAGCAGTACTTC. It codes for CASSPNGGLEQYF. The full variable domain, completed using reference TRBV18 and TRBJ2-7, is NAGVMQNPRHLVRRRGQEARLRCSPMKGHSHVYWYRQLPEEGLKFMVYLQKENIIDESGMPKERFSAEFPKEGPSILRIQQVVRGDSAAYFCASSPNGGLEQYFGPGTRLTVT.

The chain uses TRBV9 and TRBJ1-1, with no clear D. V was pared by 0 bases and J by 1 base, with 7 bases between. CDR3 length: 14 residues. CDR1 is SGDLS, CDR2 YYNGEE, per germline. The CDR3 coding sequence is TGTGCCAGCAGCGTAGTTCCGGGGAACACTGAAGCTTTCTTT. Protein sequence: CASSVVPGNTEAFF.

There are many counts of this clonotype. The CDR3 loop reads CASSLGPGGNIQYF. The DNA of the CDR3 is TGTGCCAGCAGCTTAGGGCCGGGGGGAAACATTCAGTACTTC. The V gene is TRBV7-2, the J gene TRBJ2-4; 7 bases line up with TRBD2. This CDR3 region has 14 residues. Germline assignment: CDR1 SGHTA and CDR2 FQGNSA. J was trimmed by 6 bases and V by 1 base; bases with no gene match: 3.

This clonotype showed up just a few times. The CDR3 here is CASSLGILVGNTIYF. In nucleotides, the CDR3 is TGCGCCAGCAGCCTAGGGATCCTAGTAGGAAACACCATATATTTT. The rearrangement links TRBV4-1 to TRBJ1-3; D is unresolved. The ends were cut back, 4 bases at V and 4 bases at J, with 14 bases in the middle. The CDR3 sequence is 15 residues long. CDR1 and CDR2 (germline): MGHRA, YSYEKL.

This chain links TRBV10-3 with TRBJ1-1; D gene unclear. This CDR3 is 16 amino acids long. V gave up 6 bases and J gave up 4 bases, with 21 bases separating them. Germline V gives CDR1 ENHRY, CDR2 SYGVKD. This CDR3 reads CAISGDRRAGSTEAFF. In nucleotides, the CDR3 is TGTGCCATCAGCGGCGATAGGCGGGCTGGGAGCACTGAAGCTTTCTTT.